The source of this TCR beta chain is a study of beta chain features in type 1 diabetes. In its sample, this clone was seen a few times. The sequenced template was cDNA made from the entire isolated RNA. The method was immunoSEQ multiplex PCR; TCRdb's version includes in-frame clones alone and lacks a portion of them. The table records 300,000 to 400,000 clones, roughly 9.6% of them present only once. Trimming removed 2 bases from V and 6 bases from J, with 8 bases in between. CDR3 length equals 13 residues. Germline loops: CDR1 SGHAT, CDR2 FQNNGV. Sequencing was performed on naive CD4+ T cells from blood. The J gene is TRBJ2-1, the V gene TRBV11-2; D is uncertain. This TCR was recovered from a woman younger than 45 in good health. Written as DNA, the CDR3 is TGTGCCAGCAGCTTACAGCGACGCAATGAGCAGTTCTTC. It is translated as CASSLQRRNEQFF.